The rows below give T cell receptor beta chains drawn from one sample of a study of T cell repertoires in cytomegalovirus infection. A single record per CDR3 protein comes from TCRdb applying MiXCR to the reads. The data show 500,000 or so distinct CDR3 sequences, with about 15% seen just once and under 30% held by the top ten. Specimen: CD8+ T cells from PBMCs. The origin of the receptors is a human donor in good health (CMV status not recorded). Some clones in this sample may be carry-over from other donors' samples. Each CDR3 is given with its conserved first and last residue. D genes are given only for firm matches. Rows may omit the clone size; those that give it use once, few, many or a size class.

d_gene	abundance	v_gene	j_gene	CDR3nt	CDR3aa
TRBD1	many	TRBV27	TRBJ2-7	TGTGCCAGCAGTCCCCGGTCGGGACAGGGTATTATTTCGGGAACTTCACAGTACTTC	CASSPRSGQGIISGTSQYF
.	many	TRBV11-2	TRBJ1-2	TGTGCCAGCAGCCCTCCCAGGGCGAGAGAGTATGGCTACACCTTC	CASSPPRAREYGYTF
.	few	TRBV7-3	TRBJ1-2	TGTGCCAGCAGCCAGAGGGGCCCCGGAGACTATGGCTACACCTTC	CASSQRGPGDYGYTF
.	few	TRBV6-1	TRBJ2-1	TGTGCCAGCAGTAACAGGGCTCTGGCCTACAATGAGCAGTTCTTC	CASSNRALAYNEQFF
TRBD1	many	TRBV11-3	TRBJ2-1	TGTGCCAGCAGCTTAGATCCCCCACCGCGAACAGGGGTAAATGAGCAGTTCTTC	CASSLDPPPRTGVNEQFF
.	many	TRBV7-8	TRBJ2-7	TGTGCCAGCAGCAATTTATTCGGGGGCGGAGAGCAGTACTTC	CASSNLFGGGEQYF
TRBD1	.	TRBV5-1	TRBJ2-3	TGCGCCAGCAGCCCTGACAGGGACATAGATACGCAGTATTTT	CASSPDRDIDTQYF
.	many	TRBV7-6	TRBJ2-1	TGTGCCAGCAGCCCGGGGGACAGTAGTAGTGAGCAGTTCTTC	CASSPGDSSSEQFF
TRBD1	many	TRBV12-3/TRBV12-4	TRBJ1-5	TGTGCCAGCAGCCCAGGGGGGCATCAGCCCCAGCATTTT	CASSPGGHQPQHF
.	many	TRBV5-4	TRBJ2-1	TGTGCCATCCATCGGAGGGGGGACTACAATGAGCAGTTCTTC	CAIHRRGDYNEQFF
.	.	TRBV19	TRBJ2-1	TGTGCCAGTAGTAGACCCGGGACCAAAAAGGGATACAATGAGCAGTTCTTC	CASSRPGTKKGYNEQFF
.	many	TRBV7-9	TRBJ2-7	TGTGCCAGCACTGGGACCTCCGGCGAGCAGTACTTC	CASTGTSGEQYF
.	few	TRBV4-2	TRBJ2-1	TGTGCCAGCAGCCAAGATAGGACCATCTACAATGAGCAGTTCTTC	CASSQDRTIYNEQFF
TRBD1	.	TRBV5-1	TRBJ2-7	TGCGCCAGCAGCCCTTGGGACAGGGGGGCCTACGAGCAGTACTTC	CASSPWDRGAYEQYF
.	few	TRBV27	TRBJ2-3	TGTGCCAGCAGTCTCTGGCGTCGGGAGGATACGCAGTATTTT	CASSLWRREDTQYF
TRBD2	few	TRBV5-4	TRBJ2-3	TGTGCCAGCAGCGTGAAGTTGCGGGGGGGCACAGATACGCAGTATTTT	CASSVKLRGGTDTQYF
.	.	TRBV6-1	TRBJ2-7	TGTGCCAGCATGGGGGCAGTACCCTACGAGCAGTACTTC	CASMGAVPYEQYF
.	few	TRBV11-2	TRBJ1-1	TGTGCCAGCAGCCAGGTCGCAGGGGTCGGATCGGACACTGAAGCTTTCTTT	CASSQVAGVGSDTEAFF
.	.	TRBV4-1	TRBJ2-7	TGCGCCAGCAGCCGGGAGGACGTCGTACGGGAGCAGTACTTC	CASSREDVVREQYF
.	.	TRBV4-1	TRBJ1-1	TGCGCCAGCAGCCAAGCGTCTGAAGCTTTCTTT	CASSQASEAFF
TRBD1	.	TRBV5-3	TRBJ1-4	TGTGCCAGCAGCTGGGGACAGGGAGTGGATACAACTAATGAAAAACTGTTTTTT	CASSWGQGVDTTNEKLFF
TRBD1	many	TRBV7-8	TRBJ2-7	TGTGCCAGCAGCCTTAGAGGACAGGGTCATTTGTACGAGCAGTACTTC	CASSLRGQGHLYEQYF
TRBD2	few	TRBV9	TRBJ2-1	TGTGCCAGCAGCGTAGTCCCCAGCGGGGGGGCCATGGATGAGCAGTTCTTC	CASSVVPSGGAMDEQFF
.	.	TRBV9	TRBJ2-1	TGTGCCAGCAGCGTCGGTCAGGGCACTGAGCAGTTCTTC	CASSVGQGTEQFF
.	many	TRBV27	TRBJ2-5	TGTGCCAGCAGGGGGGTGGTAGAGACCCAGTACTTC	CASRGVVETQYF
.	.	TRBV11-2	TRBJ2-6	TGTGCCAGCAGCTTAGCCCGGGCCAACGTCCTGACTTTC	CASSLARANVLTF
TRBD2	.	TRBV5-1	TRBJ2-1	TGCGCCAGCAGCTGGGGACTAGCGGGGTACAATGAGCAGTTCTTC	CASSWGLAGYNEQFF
.	.	TRBV12-3/TRBV12-4	TRBJ2-6	TGTGCCAGCAGCCCACGCGGTGGGGCTGGGGCCAACGTCCTGACTTTC	CASSPRGGAGANVLTF
.	many	TRBV25-1	TRBJ2-7	TGTGCCAGCAGTGAATCGGAGGGCTCCCCGAGCTCCTACGAGCAGTACTTC	CASSESEGSPSSYEQYF
TRBD2	.	TRBV4-2	TRBJ2-1	TGTGCCAGCAGCCAAGATGTAGCGGGGGGGGCGGGATCCTACAATGAGCAGTTCTTC	CASSQDVAGGAGSYNEQFF
TRBD2	many	TRBV11-2	TRBJ2-5	TGTGCCAGCAGCTCGTCGGGATCGTTAGGGACTAGCGGGGAAGAGACCCAGTACTTC	CASSSSGSLGTSGEETQYF
TRBD2	many	TRBV7-2	TRBJ2-7	TGTGCCAGCAGCTTTCTAGCGGACTCCTACGAGCAGTACTTC	CASSFLADSYEQYF
.	.	TRBV3-1	TRBJ2-1	TGTGCCAGCAGCCCCCAGGAGGGGGCCCTCTACAATGAGCAGTTCTTC	CASSPQEGALYNEQFF
.	once	TRBV9	TRBJ2-5	TGTGCCAGCAGCGCTTCGGGGAAATGGGAGACCCAGTACTTC	CASSASGKWETQYF
.	.	TRBV9	TRBJ2-3	TGTGCCAGCAGCGGAGGACAGACCAAGACAGATACGCAGTATTTT	CASSGGQTKTDTQYF
.	.	TRBV5-5	TRBJ1-1	TGTGCCAGCAGCTTGGCGGTCGTGCGAAGGGGCACTGAAGCTTTCTTT	CASSLAVVRRGTEAFF
.	many	TRBV27	TRBJ2-5	TGTGCCAGCAGTTTATCGAAGGCGGGCTCTAGCGCAGGGGAGACCCAGTACTTC	CASSLSKAGSSAGETQYF
.	few	TRBV7-9	TRBJ1-6	TGTGCCAGCAGCTCTCCGGATAGCAGGGTCGGCTCACCCCTCCACTTT	CASSSPDSRVGSPLHF
.	few	TRBV6-1	TRBJ2-5	TGTGCCAGCAGGCCAGGGGGGTTCCGAGAGACCCAGTACTTC	CASRPGGFRETQYF
.	few	TRBV6-1	TRBJ1-2	TGTGCCAGCGAGGTCGCCGGGTATGGCTACACCTTC	CASEVAGYGYTF
TRBD2	many	TRBV29-1	TRBJ2-7	TGCAGCGCACGGACTAGCGGGATCTCCTACGAGCAGTACTTC	CSARTSGISYEQYF
.	many	TRBV5-6	TRBJ1-4	TGTGCCAGCAGCTCGCCGACAGATGCAACTAATGAAAAACTGTTTTTT	CASSSPTDATNEKLFF
.	many	TRBV7-6	TRBJ2-7	TGTGCCAGCAGCTTACAAGGGGACGAGCAGTACTTC	CASSLQGDEQYF
.	few	TRBV28	TRBJ2-2	TGTGCCAGCAGTTTCATCGAGGTGGGAACCGGGGAGCTGTTTTTT	CASSFIEVGTGELFF
.	.	TRBV28	TRBJ1-3	TGTGCCAGCAGTGGCCCCGGGTGGCCATCTGGAAACACCATATATTTT	CASSGPGWPSGNTIYF
.	few	TRBV15	TRBJ2-5	TGTGCCACCAGCAGGGCCCGGACAGAACAAGAGACCCAGTACTTC	CATSRARTEQETQYF
.	.	TRBV6-2/TRBV6-3	TRBJ2-6	TGTGCCAGCAGTTACGAGAGAGCGTCGGCTGGGGCCAACGTCCTGACTTTC	CASSYERASAGANVLTF
.	many	TRBV12-3/TRBV12-4	TRBJ1-1	TGTGCCAGCAGCGACAGAGGGGGTTTAACTGAAGCTTTCTTT	CASSDRGGLTEAFF
.	.	TRBV15	TRBJ2-1	TGTGCCACCAGCAGCCCGGGACTGCAGAATGAGCAGTTCTTC	CATSSPGLQNEQFF
TRBD2	many	TRBV7-9	TRBJ2-3	TGTGCCAGCAGCTCCCCGGCTAGCGGGGGCACAGATACGCAGTATTTT	CASSSPASGGTDTQYF
.	.	TRBV30	TRBJ1-5	TGTGCCTGGGGCCTATTACAGGAGAATCAGCCCCAGCATTTT	CAWGLLQENQPQHF
TRBD1	few	TRBV15	TRBJ2-3	TGTGCCACCAGCAGGGCAGGGGGCTCTACGCAGTATTTT	CATSRAGGSTQYF
.	many	TRBV28	TRBJ2-7	TGTGCCAGCAGTCCCTTTCAGGTGGTCAACAGGAGAAGCTCCTACGAGCAGTACTTC	CASSPFQVVNRRSSYEQYF
.	many	TRBV7-9	TRBJ1-1	TGTGCCAGCAGCTTAGACAAGAACACTGAAGCTTTCTTT	CASSLDKNTEAFF
.	many	TRBV12-3/TRBV12-4	TRBJ1-2	TGTGCCAGCAGTTCCGATCTGTTTGGGTATGGCTACACCTTC	CASSSDLFGYGYTF
.	few	TRBV6-4	TRBJ1-4	TGTGCCAGCAGTGACGGTACAGGGCCTCGGTGTTTTGAAAAACTGTTTTTT	CASSDGTGPRCFEKLFF
.	many	TRBV5-6	TRBJ2-5	TGTGCCAGCAGCTTGGAAATTGTAGAGACCCAGTACTTC	CASSLEIVETQYF
.	many	TRBV7-9	TRBJ1-1	TGTGCCAGCAGCCCCCGGGGGGCGATCGGGAACACTGAAGCTTTCTTT	CASSPRGAIGNTEAFF
.	.	TRBV6-4	TRBJ2-1	TGTGCCAGCAGTGACTTTGGGCAGGGTACTGGTGAGCAGTTCTTC	CASSDFGQGTGEQFF
.	many	TRBV28	TRBJ1-1	TGTGCCAGCAGTGAGAGAACCACGGGGAACACTGAAGCTTTCTTT	CASSERTTGNTEAFF